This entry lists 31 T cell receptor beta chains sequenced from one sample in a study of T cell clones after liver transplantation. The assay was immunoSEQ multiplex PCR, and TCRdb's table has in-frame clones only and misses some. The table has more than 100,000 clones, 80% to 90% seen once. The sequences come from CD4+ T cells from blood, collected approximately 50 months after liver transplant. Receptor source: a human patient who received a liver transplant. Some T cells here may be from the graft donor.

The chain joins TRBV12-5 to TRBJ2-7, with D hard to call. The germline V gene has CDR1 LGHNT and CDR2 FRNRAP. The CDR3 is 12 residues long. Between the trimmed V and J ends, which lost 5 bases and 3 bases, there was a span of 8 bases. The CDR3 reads CASGVDFYEQYF. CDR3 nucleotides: TGTGCTAGTGGTGTGGATTTCTACGAGCAGTACTTC.

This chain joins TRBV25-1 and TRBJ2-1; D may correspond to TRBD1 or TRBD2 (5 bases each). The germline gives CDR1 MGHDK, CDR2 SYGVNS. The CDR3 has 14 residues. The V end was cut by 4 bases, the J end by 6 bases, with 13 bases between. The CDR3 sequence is CASSVGPSPNEQFF. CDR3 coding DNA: TGTGCCAGCAGTGTGGGACCTTCTCCCAATGAGCAGTTCTTC.

The CDR3 nucleotides are TGTGCCAGCAGCTTAGCGTTAGGTAGGGGGGGAGAGACCCAGTACTTC. Translating gives CASSLALGRGGETQYF. This chain uses TRBV7-8 with TRBJ2-5, with D tentatively TRBD2 (7 bases). The V gene's germline CDR1 is SGHVS and CDR2 FQNEAQ. V was clipped by 0 bases and J by 4 bases, with 15 bases between them. The length of the CDR3 is 16 residues. The whole variable domain, filled in from reference TRBV7-8 and TRBJ2-5, reads GAGVSQSPRYKVAKRGQDVALRCDPISGHVSLFWYQQALGQGPEFLTYFQNEAQLDKSGLPSDRFFAERPEGSVSTLKIQRTQQEDSAVYLCASSLALGRGGETQYFGPGTRLLVL.

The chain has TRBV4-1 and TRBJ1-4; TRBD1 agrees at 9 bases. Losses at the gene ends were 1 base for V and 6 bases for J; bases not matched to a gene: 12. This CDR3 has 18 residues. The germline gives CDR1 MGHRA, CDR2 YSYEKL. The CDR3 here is CASSQGWTGARKHEKLFF. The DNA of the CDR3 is TGCGCCAGCAGCCAAGGATGGACAGGGGCTCGGAAACATGAAAAACTGTTTTTT.

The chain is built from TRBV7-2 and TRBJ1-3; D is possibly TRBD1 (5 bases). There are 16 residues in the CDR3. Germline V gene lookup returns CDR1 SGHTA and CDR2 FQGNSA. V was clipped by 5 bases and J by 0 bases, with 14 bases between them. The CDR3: CASSVITGISGNTIYF. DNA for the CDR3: TGTGCCAGCAGCGTAATAACAGGAATCTCTGGAAACACCATATATTTT.

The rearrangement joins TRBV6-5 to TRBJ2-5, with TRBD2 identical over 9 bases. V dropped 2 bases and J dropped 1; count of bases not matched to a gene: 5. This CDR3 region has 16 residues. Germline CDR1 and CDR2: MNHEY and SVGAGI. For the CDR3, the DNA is TGTGCCAGCAGTTACAGGAGCGGGGGGCTCCAAGAGACCCAGTACTTC. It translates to CASSYRSGGLQETQYF.

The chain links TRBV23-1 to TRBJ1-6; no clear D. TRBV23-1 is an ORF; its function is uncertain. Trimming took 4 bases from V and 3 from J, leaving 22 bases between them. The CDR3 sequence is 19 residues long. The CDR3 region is CASSPNHPEVSNYNSPLHF. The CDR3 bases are TGCGCCAGCAGTCCCAATCACCCCGAGGTAAGCAACTATAATTCACCCCTCCACTTT.

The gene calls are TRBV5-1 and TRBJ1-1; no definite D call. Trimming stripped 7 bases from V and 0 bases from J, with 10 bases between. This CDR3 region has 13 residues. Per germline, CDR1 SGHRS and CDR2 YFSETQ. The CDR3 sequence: CASRLQMNTEAFF. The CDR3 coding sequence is TGCGCCAGCCGTTTACAGATGAACACTGAAGCTTTCTTT. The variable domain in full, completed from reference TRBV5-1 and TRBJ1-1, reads KAGVTQTPRYLIKTRGQQVTLSCSPISGHRSVSWYQQTPGQGLQFLFEYFSETQRNKGNFPGRFSGRQFSNSRSEMNVSTLELGDSALYLCASRLQMNTEAFFGQGTRLTVV.

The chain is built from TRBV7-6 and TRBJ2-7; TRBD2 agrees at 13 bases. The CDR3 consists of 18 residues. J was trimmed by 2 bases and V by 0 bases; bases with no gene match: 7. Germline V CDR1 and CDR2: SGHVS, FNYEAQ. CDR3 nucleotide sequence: TGTGCCAGCAGCTTAGCGTCGGGACTAGCGGGGACCACCTACGAGCAGTACTTC. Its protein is CASSLASGLAGTTYEQYF.

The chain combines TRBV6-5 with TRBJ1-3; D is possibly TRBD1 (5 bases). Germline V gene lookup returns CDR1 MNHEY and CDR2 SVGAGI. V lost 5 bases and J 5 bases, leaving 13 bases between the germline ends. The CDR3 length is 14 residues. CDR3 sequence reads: CASSPPGRRNTIYF. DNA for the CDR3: TGTGCCAGCAGTCCCCCGGGACGGAGAAACACCATATATTTT.

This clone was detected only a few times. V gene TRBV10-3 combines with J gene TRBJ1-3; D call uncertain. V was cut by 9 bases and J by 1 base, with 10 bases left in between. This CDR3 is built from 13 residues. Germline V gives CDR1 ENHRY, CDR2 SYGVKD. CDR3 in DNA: TGTGCCATAAGAGAGGCGTCTGGAAACACCATATATTTT. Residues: CAIREASGNTIYF.

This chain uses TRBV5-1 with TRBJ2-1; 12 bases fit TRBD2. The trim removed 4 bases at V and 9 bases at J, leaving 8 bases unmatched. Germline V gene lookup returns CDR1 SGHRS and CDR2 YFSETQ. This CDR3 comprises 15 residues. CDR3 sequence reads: CASSLRTSGTSEQFF. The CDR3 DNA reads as TGCGCCAGCAGCCTGAGGACTAGCGGGACTAGTGAGCAGTTCTTC. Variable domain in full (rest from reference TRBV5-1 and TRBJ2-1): KAGVTQTPRYLIKTRGQQVTLSCSPISGHRSVSWYQQTPGQGLQFLFEYFSETQRNKGNFPGRFSGRQFSNSRSEMNVSTLELGDSALYLCASSLRTSGTSEQFFGPGTRLTVL.

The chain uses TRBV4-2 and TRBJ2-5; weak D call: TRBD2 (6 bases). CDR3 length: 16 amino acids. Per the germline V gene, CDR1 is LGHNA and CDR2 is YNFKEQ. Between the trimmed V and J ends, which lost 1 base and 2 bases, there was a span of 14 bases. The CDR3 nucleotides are TGTGCCAGCAGCCAAGGTAGCCCCGGGACTCAAGAGACCCAGTACTTC. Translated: CASSQGSPGTQETQYF.

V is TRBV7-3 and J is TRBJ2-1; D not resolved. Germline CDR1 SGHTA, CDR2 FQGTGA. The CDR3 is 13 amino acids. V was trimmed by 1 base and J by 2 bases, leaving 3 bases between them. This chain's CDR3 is CASSLKPYNEQFF. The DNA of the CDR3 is TGTGCCAGCAGCTTAAAACCCTACAATGAGCAGTTCTTC.

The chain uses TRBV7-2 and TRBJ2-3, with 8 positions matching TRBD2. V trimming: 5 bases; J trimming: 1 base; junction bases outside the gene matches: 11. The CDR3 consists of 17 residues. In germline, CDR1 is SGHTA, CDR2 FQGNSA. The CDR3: CASSRSGPAGGTDTQYF. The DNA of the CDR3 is TGTGCCAGCAGCCGATCCGGGCCAGCGGGGGGCACAGATACGCAGTATTTT.

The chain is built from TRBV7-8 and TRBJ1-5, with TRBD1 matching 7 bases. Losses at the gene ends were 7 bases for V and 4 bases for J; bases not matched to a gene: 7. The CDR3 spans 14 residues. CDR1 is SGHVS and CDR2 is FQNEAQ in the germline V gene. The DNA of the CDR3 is TGTGCCAGCAACCTCGACAGGGTGAATCAGCCCCAGCATTTT. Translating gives CASNLDRVNQPQHF. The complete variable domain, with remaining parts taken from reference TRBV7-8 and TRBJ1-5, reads GAGVSQSPRYKVAKRGQDVALRCDPISGHVSLFWYQQALGQGPEFLTYFQNEAQLDKSGLPSDRFFAERPEGSVSTLKIQRTQQEDSAVYLCASNLDRVNQPQHFGDGTRLSIL.

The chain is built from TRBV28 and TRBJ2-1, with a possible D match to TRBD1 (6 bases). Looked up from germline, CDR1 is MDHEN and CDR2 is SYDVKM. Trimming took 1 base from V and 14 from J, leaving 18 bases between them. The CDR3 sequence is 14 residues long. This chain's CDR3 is CASSLSVGGKGEFF. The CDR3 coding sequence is TGTGCCAGCAGTTTATCAGTTGGGGGCAAAGGGGAGTTCTTC.

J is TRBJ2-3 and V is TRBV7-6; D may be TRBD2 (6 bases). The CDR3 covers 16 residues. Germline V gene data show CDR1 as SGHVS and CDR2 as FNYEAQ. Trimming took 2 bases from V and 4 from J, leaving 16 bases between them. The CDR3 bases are TGTGCCAGCAGCTTACTTGCGGGAAGAGGAGCAGATACGCAGTATTTT. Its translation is CASSLLAGRGADTQYF.

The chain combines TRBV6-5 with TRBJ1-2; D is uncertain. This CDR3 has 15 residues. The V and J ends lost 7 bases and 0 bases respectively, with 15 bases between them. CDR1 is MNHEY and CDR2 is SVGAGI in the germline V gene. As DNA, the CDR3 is TGTGCCAGCAAATCTCCTGTGGCATCTAACTATGGCTACACCTTC. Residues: CASKSPVASNYGYTF.

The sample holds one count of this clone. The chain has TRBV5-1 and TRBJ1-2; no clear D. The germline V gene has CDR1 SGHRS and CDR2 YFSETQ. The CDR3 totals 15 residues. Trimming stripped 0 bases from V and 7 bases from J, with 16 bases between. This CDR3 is CASSLAAWTSGGYTF. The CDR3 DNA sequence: TGCGCCAGCAGCTTGGCCGCGTGGACCTCGGGTGGCTACACCTTC.

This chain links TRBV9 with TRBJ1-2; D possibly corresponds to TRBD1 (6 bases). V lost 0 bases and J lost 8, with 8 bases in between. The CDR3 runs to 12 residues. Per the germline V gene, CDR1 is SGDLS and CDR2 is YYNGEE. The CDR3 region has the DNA TGTGCCAGCAGCGTAGTTACAGGGGGCTACACCTTC. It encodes CASSVVTGGYTF.

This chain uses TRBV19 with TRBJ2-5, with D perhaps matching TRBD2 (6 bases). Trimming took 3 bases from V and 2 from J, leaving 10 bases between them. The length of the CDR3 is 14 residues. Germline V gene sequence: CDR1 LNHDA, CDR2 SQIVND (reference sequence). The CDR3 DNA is TGTGCCAGTAGTATTCCTAGCGCACAAGAGACCCAGTACTTC. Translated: CASSIPSAQETQYF.

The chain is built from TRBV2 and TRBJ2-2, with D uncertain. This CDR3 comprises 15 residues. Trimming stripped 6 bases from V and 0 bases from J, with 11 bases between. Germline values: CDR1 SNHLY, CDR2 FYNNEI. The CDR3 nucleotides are TGTGCCAGCAGGGGGTCGCGGCCGAACACCGGGGAGCTGTTTTTT. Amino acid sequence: CASRGSRPNTGELFF.

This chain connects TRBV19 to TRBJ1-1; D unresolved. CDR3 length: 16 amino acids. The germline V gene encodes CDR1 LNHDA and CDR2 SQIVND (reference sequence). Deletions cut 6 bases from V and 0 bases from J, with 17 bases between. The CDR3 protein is CASRTTLTSMNTEAFF. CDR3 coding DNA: TGTGCCAGTAGGACGACTCTGACATCGATGAACACTGAAGCTTTCTTT.

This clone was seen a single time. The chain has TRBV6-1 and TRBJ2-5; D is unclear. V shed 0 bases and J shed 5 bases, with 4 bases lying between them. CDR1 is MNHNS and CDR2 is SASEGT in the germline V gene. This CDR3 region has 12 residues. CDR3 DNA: TGTGCCAGCAGTGAAGCGACGGAGACCCAGTACTTC. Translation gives CASSEATETQYF.

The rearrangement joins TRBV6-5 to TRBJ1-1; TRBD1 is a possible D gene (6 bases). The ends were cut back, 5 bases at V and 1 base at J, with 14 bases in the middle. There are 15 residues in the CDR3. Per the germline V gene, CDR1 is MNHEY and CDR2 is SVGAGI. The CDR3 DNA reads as TGTGCCAGCAGTGCGGGGACCAGGGGGAACACTGAAGCTTTCTTT. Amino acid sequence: CASSAGTRGNTEAFF.

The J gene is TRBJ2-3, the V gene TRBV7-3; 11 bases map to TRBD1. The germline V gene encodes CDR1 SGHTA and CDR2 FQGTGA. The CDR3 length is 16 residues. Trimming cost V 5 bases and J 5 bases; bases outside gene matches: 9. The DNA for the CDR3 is TGTGCCAGCAGCCGGTCCGGGACAGGGGGTCTAGATACGCAGTATTTT. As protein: CASSRSGTGGLDTQYF.

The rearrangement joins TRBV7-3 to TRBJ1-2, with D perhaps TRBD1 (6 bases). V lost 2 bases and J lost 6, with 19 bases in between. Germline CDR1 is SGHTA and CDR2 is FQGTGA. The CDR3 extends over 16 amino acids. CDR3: CASSLGGQHTANGYTF. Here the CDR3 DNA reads TGTGCCAGCAGCTTAGGGGGCCAACATACGGCTAATGGCTACACCTTC.

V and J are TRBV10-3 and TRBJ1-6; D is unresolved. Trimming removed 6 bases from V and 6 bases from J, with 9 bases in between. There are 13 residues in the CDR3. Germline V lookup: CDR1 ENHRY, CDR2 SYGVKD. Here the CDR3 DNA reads TGTGCCATCAGATCACAGACTAATTCACCCCTCCACTTT. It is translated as CAIRSQTNSPLHF.

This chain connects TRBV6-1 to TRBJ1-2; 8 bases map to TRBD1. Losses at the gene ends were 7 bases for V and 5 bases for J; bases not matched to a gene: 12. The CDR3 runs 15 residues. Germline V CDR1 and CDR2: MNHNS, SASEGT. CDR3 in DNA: TGTGCCAGCACCATAGGGACAGGCCCACCATATGGCTACACCTTC. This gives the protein CASTIGTGPPYGYTF.

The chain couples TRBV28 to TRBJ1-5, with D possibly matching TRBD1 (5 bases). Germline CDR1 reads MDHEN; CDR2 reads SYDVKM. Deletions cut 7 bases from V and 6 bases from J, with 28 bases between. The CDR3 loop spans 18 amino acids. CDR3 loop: CASKSPGRGEAQGQPQHF. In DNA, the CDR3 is TGTGCCAGCAAGTCCCCGGGACGGGGTGAGGCCCAAGGTCAGCCCCAGCATTTT.